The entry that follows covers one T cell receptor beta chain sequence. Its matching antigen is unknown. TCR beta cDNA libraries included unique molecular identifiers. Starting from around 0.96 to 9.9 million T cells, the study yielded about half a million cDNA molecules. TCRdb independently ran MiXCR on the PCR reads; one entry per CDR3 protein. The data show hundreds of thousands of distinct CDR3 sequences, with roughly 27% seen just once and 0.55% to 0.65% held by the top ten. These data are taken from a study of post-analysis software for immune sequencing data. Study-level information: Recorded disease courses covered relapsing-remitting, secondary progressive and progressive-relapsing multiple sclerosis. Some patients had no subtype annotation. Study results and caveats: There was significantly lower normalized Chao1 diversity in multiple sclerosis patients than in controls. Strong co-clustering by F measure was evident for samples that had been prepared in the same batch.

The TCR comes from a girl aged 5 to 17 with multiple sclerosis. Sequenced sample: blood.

The CDR3 sequence: CAISESTLSRNGYTF. The CDR3 DNA reads as TGTGCCATCAGTGAGTCGACTCTCAGCAGGAATGGCTACACCTTC. The chain carries TRBV10-3 and TRBJ1-2; D is unclear. V lost 0 bases and J lost 6, with 14 bases in between. Per germline, CDR1 ENHRY and CDR2 SYGVKD. This CDR3 region has 15 residues.